These 18 T cell receptor beta chains came from one sample sequenced in a study of molecular identifiers for immune sequencing clone quantification. One entry per CDR3 protein results from TCRdb running MiXCR on the PCR reads. This repertoire shows about 630,000 distinct CDR3 sequences, around 25% found once; its top ten account for about 0.81%. Sequencing was performed on naive CD8+ T cells from blood, with Jurkat cell RNA spiked in. Subset described: FACS-sorted CD8+CD4-CCR7+CD45RA+ naive T cells. The origin of the receptors is a human donor in good health. Some libraries in this study had Jurkat cell RNA spiked in.

This clonotype has more than one count but fewer than ten. This rearrangement joins TRBV27 to TRBJ2-7; D may be TRBD1 (6 bases). V was trimmed by 3 bases and J by 0 bases, leaving 12 bases between them. Germline V gene lookup returns CDR1 MNHEY and CDR2 SMNVEV (reference sequence). This CDR3 is 15 amino acids long. CDR3 nucleotide sequence: TGTGCCAGCAGTTTCGGACAGAAAAGCTCCTACGAGCAGTACTTC. Translation: CASSFGQKSSYEQYF.

V is TRBV24-1 and J is TRBJ2-1, with a tentative D call TRBD2 (6 bases). CDR1 and CDR2 (germline): KGHDR, SFDVKD. CDR3 length equals 14 residues. V lost 4 bases to trimming and J lost 4 bases, with 10 bases between them. CDR3 protein: CATSEEGLYNEQFF. The DNA of the CDR3 is TGTGCCACCAGTGAGGAGGGACTTTACAATGAGCAGTTCTTC.

A remark on this clonotype: A read error may be the cause here, since a much bigger clone is one base away. J is TRBJ2-2 and V is TRBV30; D is perhaps TRBD1 (6 bases). Per the germline V gene, CDR1 is GTSNPN and CDR2 is SVGIG (reference sequence). The CDR3 is made up of 15 amino acids. CDR3 DNA: TGTGCCTGTAGTGGGAGCACAGGGAACACCGAGGAGCTGTTTTTT. This gives the protein CACSGSTGNTEELFF.

About this clonotype: As the CDR3 is not closed by the conserved phenylalanine or tryptophan, this likely results from a read error. The genes are TRBV5-3 and TRBJ2-7, with 9 bases matching TRBD2. TRBV5-3 is given ORF status, its function remaining uncertain. There are 15 residues in the CDR3. V was clipped by 8 bases and J by 2 bases; unmatched bases: 11. CDR3 protein: CASSEGLARTYEQYI. The CDR3 DNA follows: TGTGCCAGCAGCGAAGGACTAGCGAGGACCTACGAGCAGTACATC.

This clonotype appeared a few times. This chain joins TRBV27 and TRBJ2-3; 8 bases are shared with TRBD2. After removal of 6 bases from V and 3 bases from J, the junction contained 11 bases not matched to a gene. The V gene's germline CDR1 is MNHEY and CDR2 SMNVEV (reference sequence). The CDR3 contains 16 residues. The DNA of the CDR3 is TGTGCCAGCAGGGGACTTCGCGGGGGGCGGACAGATACGCAGTATTTT. Protein product: CASRGLRGGRTDTQYF.

As concerns this clonotype: This may be a read error, as it is one base from a much larger clone. The chain links TRBV2 to TRBJ1-4, with D unclear. This CDR3 is 15 amino acids long. CDR1 and CDR2 (germline): SNHLY, FYNNEI. CDR3 loop: CASSELLELGEKPFF. The CDR3 DNA reads TGTGCCAGCAGTGAATTGCTTGAACTGGGTGAAAAACCGTTTTTT. The variable domain in full, with the rest retrieved from reference TRBV2 and TRBJ1-4, is EPEVTQTPSHQVTQMGQEVILRCVPISNHLYFYWYRQILGQKVEFLVSFYNNEISEKSEIFDDQFSVERPDGSNFTLKIRSTKLEDSAMYFCASSELLELGEKPFFGSGTQLSVL.

There are a few counts of this clonotype. The rearrangement links TRBV12-3 or TRBV12-4 to TRBJ1-4; 9 bases fit TRBD1. CDR3 size: 15 residues. The ends lost 5 bases at V and 3 bases at J; junction bases unmatched: 4. CDR3 sequence reads: CASSPGQGPNEKLFF. The DNA of the CDR3 is TGTGCCAGCAGTCCAGGACAGGGGCCTAATGAAAAACTGTTTTTT.

This clonotype has only a few counts. The rearrangement uses TRBV4-3 and TRBJ2-6, with D unclear. V dropped 0 bases and J dropped 0 bases, with 12 bases sitting between them. The CDR3 runs to 18 residues. Per the germline V gene, CDR1 is LGHNA and CDR2 is YSLEER. CDR3: CASSQDPASNSGANVLTF. In DNA form, the CDR3 reads TGCGCCAGCAGCCAAGATCCCGCAAGTAACTCTGGGGCCAACGTCCTGACTTTC.

The chain links TRBV7-2 to TRBJ2-7; TRBD1 matches at 9 bases. After removal of 0 bases from V and 3 bases from J, the junction contained 9 bases not matched to a gene. Germline loops: CDR1 SGHTA, CDR2 FQGNSA. The CDR3 length is 17 residues. The chain's CDR3 is CASSLAPGTGLNYEQYF. CDR3 coding DNA: TGTGCCAGCAGCTTAGCTCCCGGGACAGGGCTTAACTACGAGCAGTACTTC.

The table lists this clonotype with many counts. The chain combines TRBV14 with TRBJ2-3; D uncertain. Germline lookup yields CDR1 SGHDN and CDR2 FVKESK. The CDR3 runs 14 residues. V was cut by 5 bases and J by 0 bases, with 9 bases left in between. CDR3 DNA sequence: TGTGCCAGCAGCACCTCCTATAGCACAGATACGCAGTATTTT. It codes for CASSTSYSTDTQYF.

This clonotype has at least ten counts. The rearrangement joins TRBV5-6 to TRBJ1-1, with D tentatively TRBD1 (6 bases). The CDR3 consists of 17 residues. V lost 4 bases and J lost 7, with 26 bases in between. Looked up from germline, CDR1 is SGHDT and CDR2 is YYEEEE. The CDR3 region is CASSQNMDSFITDEAFF. The CDR3 DNA reads TGTGCCAGCAGCCAGAATATGGACAGCTTTATAACAGATGAAGCTTTCTTT.

This clonotype was picked up a small number of times. This chain links TRBV4-1 with TRBJ1-1; a possible D gene is TRBD1 (5 bases). Germline V lookup: CDR1 MGHRA, CDR2 YSYEKL. V lost 0 bases and J lost 3, with 8 bases in between. The CDR3 sequence is 14 residues long. In DNA, the CDR3 is TGCGCCAGCAGCCAAGATCGACAGCACACTGAAGCTTTCTTT. Translation gives CASSQDRQHTEAFF.

This clonotype was picked up many times. The rearrangement links TRBV11-2 to TRBJ2-1; unclear D gene. V lost 5 bases and J lost 2, with 13 bases in between. This CDR3 region has 15 residues. The germline CDR1 and CDR2 sequences are SGHAT and FQNNGV. The CDR3 nucleotides read TGTGCCAGCAGCCTACAAAAGGCTGCCTACAATGAGCAGTTCTTC. Its protein product is CASSLQKAAYNEQFF. The full variable domain, in which reference TRBV11-2 and TRBJ2-1 provide the parts outside the CDR3, is EAGVAQSPRYKIIEKRQSVAFWCNPISGHATLYWYQQILGQGPKLLIQFQNNGVVDDSQLPKDRFSAERLKGVDSTLKIQPAKLEDSAVYLCASSLQKAAYNEQFFGPGTRLTVL.

This chain joins TRBV9 and TRBJ1-1; 10 bases match TRBD1. With 3 bases clipped from V and 5 bases from J, the junction kept 7 bases outside the gene matches. This CDR3 is 15 amino acids long. Germline V gene sequence: CDR1 SGDLS, CDR2 YYNGEE. CDR3 in amino acids: CASSADRGHGTEAFF. DNA of the CDR3: TGTGCCAGCAGCGCCGACAGGGGGCATGGGACTGAAGCTTTCTTT.

To note about this clonotype: One end of the junction does not line up with germline, which may come from a read error. This chain joins TRBV20-1 and TRBJ2-7; D may be TRBD1 (6 bases). Per germline, CDR1 DFQATT and CDR2 SNEGSKA (reference sequence). The CDR3 spans 14 residues. CDR3 in amino acids: CSATFRTDIYERYF. For the CDR3, the DNA is TGCAGTGCTACGTTCCGGACAGACATCTACGAGCGGTACTTC.

This clonotype was counted at least ten times. The chain joins TRBV29-1 to TRBJ2-3; D might be TRBD1 (6 bases). The germline V and J ends were trimmed by 4 bases and 4 bases, with 15 bases remaining between them. This CDR3 is built from 14 residues. Looked up from germline, CDR1 is SQVTM and CDR2 is ANQGSEA. The DNA for the CDR3 is TGCAGCGTTGTGCCAACCGGACAGTCAGATACGCAGTATTTT. Its translation: CSVVPTGQSDTQYF.

The chain joins TRBV2 to TRBJ1-6; 7 nucleotides match TRBD1. Looked up from germline, CDR1 is SNHLY and CDR2 is FYNNEI. This CDR3 is built from 15 residues. Trimming at V came to 3 bases and at J to 7 bases, leaving 6 bases not matched to a gene. The CDR3 loop reads CASSDETGMNSPLHF. For the CDR3, the DNA is TGTGCCAGCAGTGACGAGACAGGGATGAATTCACCCCTCCACTTT.

The V and J genes are TRBV7-9 and TRBJ2-1, with D maybe TRBD1 (6 bases). The CDR3 loop spans 14 amino acids. Germline V gene sequence: CDR1 SEHNR, CDR2 FQNEAQ (reference sequence). V lost 0 bases to trimming and J lost 6 bases, with 9 bases between them. In nucleotides, the CDR3 is TGTGCCAGCAGCTTAGCGATAGGGGGCAATGAGCAGTTCTTC. It encodes CASSLAIGGNEQFF.